This T cell receptor (beta chain) was captured in a study of tumor-infiltrating lymphocytes in primary liver carcinoma (dated by TCRdb to about 2017). A note on the overall study: Between November 2015 and March 2016, five patients in China with histopathologically diagnosed primary liver carcinoma had their tumors surgically resected. Each sample produced about 3.5 to 7.13 million productive TCRbeta reads, and read depth showed no significant difference between tissue types. The five patients, three men and two women aged 30 to 69 years, had hepatocellular carcinoma (four) or combined HCC and intrahepatic cholangiocarcinoma (one). High reproducibility was observed for the technical replicate repertoires, with mean shared-clone rates about 0.92 and correlation coefficients above 0.95. TCRbeta repertoire sequencing, expression microarrays and whole-exome sequencing were combined in the study across five regions of each liver tumor, with adjacent normal tissue and blood also included. The five patients had tumors of stage T1-T3 N0M0, with maximum diameters ranging from 4.2 to 10 cm. A total of about 35 specimens from 5 patients went through TCRbeta repertoire sequencing, namely 25 tumor regions, 5 adjacent noncancerous liver tissues and 5 peripheral blood samples. What the authors observed across the whole study: With just a handful of patients in the study, the authors point out that the findings should be validated in a larger study. Since the samples were bulk and unsorted, there was no way to compare CD4+ and CD8+ T cell repertoires. A significantly larger repertoire fraction was made up by the top 250 clones in tumors than in blood (p = 0.039). Because sequencing covered only the TCR beta chain and unpaired alpha chains were not captured, true repertoire diversity is likely underestimated. Pairs of tumor regions showed greater repertoire overlap (mean about 35%) than tumor-adjacent pairs (roughly 17%) or tumor-blood pairs (roughly 14%), which is consistent with antigen-driven expansion.

This clonotype was detected ten times or more. Its antigen remains undetermined. The input lacks base qualities; no much larger clone sits a single base away. Blood RNA was extracted from unsorted whole blood with TRIzol reagent; germline DNA came from the DNeasy Blood & Tissue kit. At the time of sampling, the patients had chronic HBV infection and had not received any treatment. Before surgery, roughly 3.7 milliliters of peripheral blood were collected into K2EDTA tubes. Starting from about 500 ng total RNA, TCRbeta-specific cDNA was produced by reverse transcription with a constant-region primer and ProtoScript II reverse transcriptase. The TCRbeta libraries were prepared through three rounds of nested multiplex PCR following a slightly modified ARM-PCR procedure. The first two PCR rounds used multiplex TRBV1-TRBV30 forward primers with a Cbeta reverse primer, each for 10 cycles. A final 25-cycle PCR with Deep VentR polymerase added sample barcodes and Illumina adapters. Before sequencing, amplicons between 200 and 500 bp were purified from gel using a QIAquick gel extraction kit. The TCRbeta amplicons were sequenced with 250-bp paired-end reads on an Illumina HiSeq 2500. In the authors' own workflow: Quality trimming of reads was performed with Trimmomatic v0.33, and paired reads were merged with FLASH v1.2.11 so that full CDR3 sequences could be recovered. V, D and J germline segments were assigned to the rearranged TCRbeta sequences by MiGEC v1.2.1b. Clonotype statistics and Shannon-Wiener diversity indices were calculated with VDJtools v1.0.0. Except for diversity analysis, only the 250 most abundant clonotypes of each sample were used in subsequent analyses to reduce sampling bias. The raw public reads went through TCRdb reprocessing: fastp at Q25, MiXCR clone calling, in-frame beta chains kept. Rows are unified per CDR3 protein, each entry keeping the most common DNA and genes. The V and J calls follow TCRdb's processing rather than the paper's. Present in this sample are about 330,000 distinct CDR3 sequences, less than 75% of which were seen just once. The ten largest clones take up about 6.3% of the sample.

As encoded in the germline V gene, CDR1 is MNHEY while CDR2 is SVGEGT. CDR3 length: 14 amino acids, cysteine to phenylalanine. The kept DNA is CDR3 alone, 42 bases in frame from the first base. The germline V and J ends show losses of 6 bases and 7 bases respectively, and no gene match explains 6 bases of the junction. The V and J segments used are TRBV6-2 or TRBV6-3 and TRBJ2-5; 12 bases in the junction line up with TRBD2. The specimen sequenced was peripheral blood. The receptor comes from a middle-aged man with primary liver carcinoma and hepatitis B virus infection. The base sequence is TGTGCCAGCAGGAGGACTAGCGGGATTGGGACCCAGTACTTC. The resulting protein is CASRRTSGIGTQYF.